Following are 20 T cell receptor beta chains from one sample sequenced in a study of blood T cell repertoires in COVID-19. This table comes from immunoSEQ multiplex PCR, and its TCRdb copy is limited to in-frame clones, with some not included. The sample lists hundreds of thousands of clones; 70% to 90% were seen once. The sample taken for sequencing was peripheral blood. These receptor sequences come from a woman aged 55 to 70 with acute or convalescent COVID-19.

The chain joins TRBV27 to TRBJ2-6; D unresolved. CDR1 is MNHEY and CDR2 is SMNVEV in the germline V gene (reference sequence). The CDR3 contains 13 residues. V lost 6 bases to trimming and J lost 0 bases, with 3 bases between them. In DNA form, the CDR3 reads TGTGCCAGCAGGAGCTCTGGGGCCAACGTCCTGACTTTC. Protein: CASRSSGANVLTF.

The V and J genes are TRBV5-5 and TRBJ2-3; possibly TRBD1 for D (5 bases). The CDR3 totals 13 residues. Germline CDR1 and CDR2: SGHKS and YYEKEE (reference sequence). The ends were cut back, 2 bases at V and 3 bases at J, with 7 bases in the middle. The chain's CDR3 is CASSFSGTDTQYF. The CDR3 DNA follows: TGTGCCAGCAGCTTCTCAGGGACAGATACGCAGTATTTT.

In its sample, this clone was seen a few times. For the CDR3, the DNA is TGTGCCAGCAGGGGGGCGTATAATTCACCCCTCCACTTT. Translation: CASRGAYNSPLHF. The J gene is TRBJ1-6, the V gene TRBV2; maybe TRBD1 (6 bases). Germline V lookup: CDR1 SNHLY, CDR2 FYNNEI. V was trimmed by 6 bases and J by 4 bases, leaving 7 bases between them. This CDR3 spans 13 amino acids.

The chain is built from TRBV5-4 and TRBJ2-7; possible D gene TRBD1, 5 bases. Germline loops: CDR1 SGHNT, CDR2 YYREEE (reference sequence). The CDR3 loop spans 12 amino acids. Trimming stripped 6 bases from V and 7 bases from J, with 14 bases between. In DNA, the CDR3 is TGTGCCAGCACTGAAGGGGCTGGAGAGCAGTACTTC. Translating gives CASTEGAGEQYF.

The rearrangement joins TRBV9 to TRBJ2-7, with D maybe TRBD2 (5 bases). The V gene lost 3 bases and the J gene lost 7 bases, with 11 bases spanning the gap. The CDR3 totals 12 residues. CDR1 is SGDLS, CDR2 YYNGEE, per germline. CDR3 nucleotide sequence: TGTGCCAGCAGCGGTAGGACTGGGGAGCAGTACTTC. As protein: CASSGRTGEQYF.

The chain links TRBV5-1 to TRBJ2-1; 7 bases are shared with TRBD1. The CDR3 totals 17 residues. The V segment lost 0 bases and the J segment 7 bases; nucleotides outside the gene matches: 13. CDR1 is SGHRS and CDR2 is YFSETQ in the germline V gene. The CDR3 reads CASSLGRMRGRKNEQFF. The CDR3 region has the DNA TGCGCCAGCAGCTTGGGAAGGATGAGGGGGCGCAAGAATGAGCAGTTCTTC. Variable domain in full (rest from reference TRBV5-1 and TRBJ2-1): KAGVTQTPRYLIKTRGQQVTLSCSPISGHRSVSWYQQTPGQGLQFLFEYFSETQRNKGNFPGRFSGRQFSNSRSEMNVSTLELGDSALYLCASSLGRMRGRKNEQFFGPGTRLTVL.

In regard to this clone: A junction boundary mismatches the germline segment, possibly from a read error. In DNA, the CDR3 is TGTGCCAGCAGCTTATCCGGTTCCTATAGTTCACCCCTCCACTTT. Its protein product is CASSLSGSYSSPLHF. The chain has TRBV7-8 and TRBJ1-6; D gene unclear. This CDR3 contains 15 residues. In germline, CDR1 is SGHVS, CDR2 FQNEAQ.

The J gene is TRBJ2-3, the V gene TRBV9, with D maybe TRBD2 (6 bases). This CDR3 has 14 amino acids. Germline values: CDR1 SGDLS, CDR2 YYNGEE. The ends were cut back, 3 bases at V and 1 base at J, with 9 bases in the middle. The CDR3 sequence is CASSGRERTDTQYF. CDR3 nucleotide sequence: TGTGCCAGCAGCGGCCGGGAGCGCACAGATACGCAGTATTTT.

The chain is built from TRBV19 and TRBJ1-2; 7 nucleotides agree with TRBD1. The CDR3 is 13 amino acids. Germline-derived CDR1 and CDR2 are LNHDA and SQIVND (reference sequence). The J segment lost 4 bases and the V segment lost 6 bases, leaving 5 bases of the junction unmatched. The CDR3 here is CASRTQGTYGYTF. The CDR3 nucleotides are TGTGCCAGTAGAACACAGGGGACCTATGGCTACACCTTC.

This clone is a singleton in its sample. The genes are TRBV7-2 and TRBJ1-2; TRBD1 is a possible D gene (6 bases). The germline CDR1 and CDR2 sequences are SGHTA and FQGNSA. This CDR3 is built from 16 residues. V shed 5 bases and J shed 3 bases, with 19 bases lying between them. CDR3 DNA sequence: TGTGCCAGCAGCCCCAAACAGGGTCTAGTGGACTATGGCTACACCTTC. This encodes CASSPKQGLVDYGYTF.

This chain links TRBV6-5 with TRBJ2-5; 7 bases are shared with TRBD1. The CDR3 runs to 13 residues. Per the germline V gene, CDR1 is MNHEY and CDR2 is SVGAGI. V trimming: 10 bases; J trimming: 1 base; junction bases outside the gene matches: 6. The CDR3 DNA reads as TGTGCCACCTCGTCAGGGGGCCAAGAGACCCAGTACTTC. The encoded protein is CATSSGGQETQYF.

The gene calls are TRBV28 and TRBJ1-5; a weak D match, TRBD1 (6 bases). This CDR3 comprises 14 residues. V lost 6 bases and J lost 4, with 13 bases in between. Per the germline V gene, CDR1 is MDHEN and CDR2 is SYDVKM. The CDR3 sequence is CASSADSSNQPQHF. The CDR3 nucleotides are TGTGCCAGCAGCGCGGACAGCTCAAATCAGCCCCAGCATTTT.

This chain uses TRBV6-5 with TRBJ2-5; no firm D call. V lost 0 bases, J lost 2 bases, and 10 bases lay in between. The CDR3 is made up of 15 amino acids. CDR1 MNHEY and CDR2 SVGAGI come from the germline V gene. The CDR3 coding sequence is TGTGCCAGCAGTTACTCGAGCCCCCCTCAAGAGACCCAGTACTTC. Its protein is CASSYSSPPQETQYF.

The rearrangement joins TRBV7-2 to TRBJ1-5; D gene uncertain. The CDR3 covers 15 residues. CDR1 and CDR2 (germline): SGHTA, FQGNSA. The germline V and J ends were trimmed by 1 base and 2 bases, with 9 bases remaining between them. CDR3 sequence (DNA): TGTGCCAGCAGCTTAGATGGGCGGGGCAATCAGCCCCAGCATTTT. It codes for CASSLDGRGNQPQHF.

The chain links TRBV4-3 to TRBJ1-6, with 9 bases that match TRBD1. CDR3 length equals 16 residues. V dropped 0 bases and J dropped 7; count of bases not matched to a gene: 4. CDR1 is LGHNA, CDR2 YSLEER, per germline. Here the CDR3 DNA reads TGCGCCAGCAGCCAAGAATACAGGGGGCAAAATTCACCCCTCCACTTT. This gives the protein CASSQEYRGQNSPLHF.

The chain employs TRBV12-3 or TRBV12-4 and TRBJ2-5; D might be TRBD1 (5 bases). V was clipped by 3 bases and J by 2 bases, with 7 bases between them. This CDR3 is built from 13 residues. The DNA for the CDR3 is TGTGCCAGCAGTTTCGACAGTCAAGAGACCCAGTACTTC. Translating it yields CASSFDSQETQYF.

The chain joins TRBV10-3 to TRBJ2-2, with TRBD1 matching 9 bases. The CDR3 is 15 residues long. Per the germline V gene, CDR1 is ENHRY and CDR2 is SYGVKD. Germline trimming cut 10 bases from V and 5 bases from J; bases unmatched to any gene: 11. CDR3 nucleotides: TGTGCCAGCCTACCGGGACAGGGTATAACCGGGGAGCTGTTTTTT. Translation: CASLPGQGITGELFF.

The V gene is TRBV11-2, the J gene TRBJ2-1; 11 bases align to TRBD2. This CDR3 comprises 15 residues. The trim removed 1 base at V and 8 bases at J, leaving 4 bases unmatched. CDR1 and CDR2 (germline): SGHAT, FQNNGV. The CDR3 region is CASSLGLAGRDEQFF. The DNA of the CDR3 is TGTGCCAGCAGCTTAGGACTAGCGGGAAGGGATGAGCAGTTCTTC.

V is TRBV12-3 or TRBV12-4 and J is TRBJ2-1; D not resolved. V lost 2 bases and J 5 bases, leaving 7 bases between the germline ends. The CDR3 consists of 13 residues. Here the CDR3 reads CASSLRAHNEQFF. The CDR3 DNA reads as TGTGCCAGCAGTTTAAGAGCCCACAATGAGCAGTTCTTC.

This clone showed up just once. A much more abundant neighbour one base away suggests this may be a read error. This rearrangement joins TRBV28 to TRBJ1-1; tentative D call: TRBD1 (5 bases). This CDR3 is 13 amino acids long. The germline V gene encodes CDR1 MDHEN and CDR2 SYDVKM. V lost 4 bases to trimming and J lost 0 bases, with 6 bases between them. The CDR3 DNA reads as TGTGCCAGCAGTTCCAGGGTGAACACTGAAGCTTTCTTT. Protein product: CASSSRVNTEAFF.